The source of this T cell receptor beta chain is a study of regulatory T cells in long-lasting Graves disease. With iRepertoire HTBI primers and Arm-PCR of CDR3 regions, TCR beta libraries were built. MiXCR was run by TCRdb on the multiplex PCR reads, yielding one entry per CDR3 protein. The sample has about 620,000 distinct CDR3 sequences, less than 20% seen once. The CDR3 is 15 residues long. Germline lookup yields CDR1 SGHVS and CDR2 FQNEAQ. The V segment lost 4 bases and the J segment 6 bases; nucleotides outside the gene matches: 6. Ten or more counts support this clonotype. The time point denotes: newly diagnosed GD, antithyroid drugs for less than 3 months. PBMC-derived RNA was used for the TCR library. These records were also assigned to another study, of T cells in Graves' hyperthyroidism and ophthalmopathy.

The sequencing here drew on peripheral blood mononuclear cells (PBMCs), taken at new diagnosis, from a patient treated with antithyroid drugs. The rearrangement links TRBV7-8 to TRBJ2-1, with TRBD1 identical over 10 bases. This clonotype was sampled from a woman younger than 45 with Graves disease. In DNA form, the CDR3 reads TGTGCCAGCAGCTCGGGGGACAGGGGACGCAATGAGCAGTTCTTC. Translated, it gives CASSSGDRGRNEQFF.